This T cell receptor (beta chain) was recovered during a study of blood T cell repertoires in COVID-19. Study overall: Both acute and convalescent COVID-19 samples were obtained from the United States, Italy and Spain. Sample material is recorded as cDNA or gDNA derived from T cells, B-cell-depleted T cells, or PBMCs.

This CDR3 region has 18 residues. Original analysis: Estimation of nucleated cell counts relied on the amplification of reference gene primers. Using immunoSEQ multiplex PCR, the repertoire was profiled, and TCRdb retains in-frame clones only, with some absent. Clone size and V and J calls were adopted from that table, with D and trimming inferred from the DNA. The repertoire includes some 93,000 clones, less than 90% of them detected once, and approximately 3.9% sits in the top ten. The chain couples TRBV21-1 to TRBJ1-5. TRBV21-1 is recorded as a pseudogene. Sequencing input: peripheral blood. The sequence derives from a man in his 60s with acute or convalescent COVID-19. CDR3 region: CASSKAGSRGAGNQPQHF. The CDR3 DNA is TGTGCCAGCAGCAAAGCGGGATCGCGGGGGGCAGGGAATCAGCCCCAGCATTTT.